A single sample gave rise to the 5 T cell receptor beta chains below, sequenced in a study of cytomegalovirus exposure and HLA in healthy donors (dated by TCRdb to about 2017). Library preparation employed the immunoSEQ multiplex PCR assay. For the multiplex PCR, a mixture combining 60 forward primers for TCR Vbeta segments and 13 reverse primers for TCR Jbeta segments was used. TCRdb mirrors the immuneACCESS table, restricted to in-frame sequences. Some clones are absent from its copies; in checked studies, under half trace to an unresolved V gene, and the reason for the others is unknown. The sample has under 200,000 clones on record, roughly 85% of them singletons. The top ten constitute approximately 1.5% of the sample. Sequenced sample: PBMCs. The receptors originated from a male donor in good health and CMV-seronegative.

This clone is a singleton in its sample. The chain is built from TRBV6-1 and TRBJ2-1, with D tentatively TRBD2 (6 bases). The CDR3 consists of 15 residues. Trimming took 6 bases from V and 2 from J, leaving 14 bases between them. The germline gives CDR1 MNHNS, CDR2 SASEGT. The DNA for the CDR3 is TGTGCCAGCAGCCTGGGGGGTCCCCCCTACAATGAGCAGTTCTTC. Its protein product is CASSLGGPPYNEQFF.

This clone has a single count. The chain recombines TRBV18 with TRBJ2-3; D perhaps matches TRBD2 (6 bases). The CDR3 extends over 17 amino acids. Germline CDR1 reads KGHSH; CDR2 reads LQKENI. V lost 7 bases and J lost 3, with 23 bases in between. The CDR3 region is CASFALRAPGETDTQYF. CDR3 DNA sequence: TGTGCCAGCTTCGCACTGCGGGCCCCGGGGGAAACAGATACGCAGTATTTT.

The chain has TRBV21-1 and TRBJ2-1; the D segment call TRBD2 is taken from the table without a DNA check. TRBV21-1 is an annotated pseudogene. The CDR3 consists of 17 residues. CDR3 protein: CASSNRGRRISYNEQFF. DNA of the CDR3: TGTGCCAGCAGCAATAGAGGCCGACGGATCTCCTACAATGAGCAGTTCTTC.

The chain joins TRBV19 to TRBJ1-6, with D tentatively TRBD1 (6 bases). In germline, CDR1 is LNHDA, CDR2 SQIVND (reference sequence). Between the trimmed V and J ends, which lost 4 bases and 0 bases, there was a span of 13 bases. The CDR3 runs to 17 residues. The CDR3 loop is CASSKITGSSYNSPLHF. In nucleotides, the CDR3 is TGTGCCAGTAGTAAGATCACAGGGAGCTCCTATAATTCACCCCTCCACTTT.

This chain links TRBV5-1 with TRBJ1-2, with 9 bases identical to TRBD1. The trim removed 3 bases at V and 0 bases at J, leaving 9 bases unmatched. The germline V gene encodes CDR1 SGHRS and CDR2 YFSETQ. The CDR3 runs to 17 residues. The CDR3 DNA reads as TGCGCCAGCAGCTGGGGGGACAGGGAGGCCTCTAACTATGGCTACACCTTC. As protein: CASSWGDREASNYGYTF. The full variable domain, with the rest looked up from reference TRBV5-1 and TRBJ1-2, is KAGVTQTPRYLIKTRGQQVTLSCSPISGHRSVSWYQQTPGQGLQFLFEYFSETQRNKGNFPGRFSGRQFSNSRSEMNVSTLELGDSALYLCASSWGDREASNYGYTFGSGTRLTVV.